In its sample, the clone carrying this TCR beta chain was seen a few times. What it binds is unknown. The record originates from a study of T cell repertoires in cytomegalovirus infection. The wider study: Peptides in the study included HLA-C-restricted and HLA-B-restricted CMV epitopes.

A single record per CDR3 protein comes from TCRdb applying MiXCR to the reads. The data contain some 900,000 distinct CDR3 sequences, approximately 32% of them seen just once; the ten biggest clones take up around 12%. Germline V gene data show CDR1 as LNHDA and CDR2 as SQIVND (reference sequence). Trimming shortened V by 5 bases and J by 3 bases, and 14 bases separated the two germline ends. The CDR3 runs to 15 residues. The gene calls are TRBV19 and TRBJ1-5, with D unclear. The sequence was collected from a human donor in good health (CMV status not recorded). Some clones in this sample may be carry-over from other donors' samples. Sequencing used cultured CD8+ T cells from PBMCs, obtained from culture after CMV antigen stimulation. The CDR3 DNA follows: TGTGCCAGTAGTTCCCAAAACAACGACAATCAGCCCCAGCATTTT. This codes for CASSSQNNDNQPQHF. The full variable domain, in which reference TRBV19 and TRBJ1-5 provide the parts outside the CDR3, is DGGITQSPKYLFRKEGQNVTLSCEQNLNHDAMYWYRQDPGQGLRLIYYSQIVNDFQKGDIAEGYSVSREKKESFPLTVTSAQKNPTAFYLCASSSQNNDNQPQHFGDGTRLSIL.